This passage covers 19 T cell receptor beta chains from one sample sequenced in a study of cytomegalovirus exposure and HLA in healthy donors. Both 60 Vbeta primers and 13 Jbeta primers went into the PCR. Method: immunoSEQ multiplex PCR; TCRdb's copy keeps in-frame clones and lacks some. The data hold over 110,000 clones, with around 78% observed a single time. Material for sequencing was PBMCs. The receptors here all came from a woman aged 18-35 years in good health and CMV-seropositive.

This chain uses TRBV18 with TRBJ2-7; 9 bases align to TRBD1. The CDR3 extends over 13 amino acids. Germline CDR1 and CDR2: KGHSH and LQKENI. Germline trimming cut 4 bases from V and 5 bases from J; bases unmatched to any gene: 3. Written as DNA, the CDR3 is TGTGCCAGCTCACGGGACAGGGCGGACGAGCAGTACTTC. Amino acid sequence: CASSRDRADEQYF. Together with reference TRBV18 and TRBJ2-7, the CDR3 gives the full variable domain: NAGVMQNPRHLVRRRGQEARLRCSPMKGHSHVYWYRQLPEEGLKFMVYLQKENIIDESGMPKERFSAEFPKEGPSILRIQQVVRGDSAAYFCASSRDRADEQYFGPGTRLTVT.

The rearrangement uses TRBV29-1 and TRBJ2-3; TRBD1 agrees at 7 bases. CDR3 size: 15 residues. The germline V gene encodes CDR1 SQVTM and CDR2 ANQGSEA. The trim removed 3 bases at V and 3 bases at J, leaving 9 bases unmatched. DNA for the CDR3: TGCAGCGTTGATCTGGGACAGTCGGATACAGATACGCAGTATTTT. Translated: CSVDLGQSDTDTQYF.

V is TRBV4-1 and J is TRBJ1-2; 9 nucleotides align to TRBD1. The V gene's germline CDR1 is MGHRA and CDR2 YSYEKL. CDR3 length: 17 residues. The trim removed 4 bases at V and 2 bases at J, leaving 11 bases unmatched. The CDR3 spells CASSPQGTGWKNYGYTF. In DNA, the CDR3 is TGCGCCAGCAGCCCACAGGGGACAGGGTGGAAGAACTATGGCTACACCTTC.

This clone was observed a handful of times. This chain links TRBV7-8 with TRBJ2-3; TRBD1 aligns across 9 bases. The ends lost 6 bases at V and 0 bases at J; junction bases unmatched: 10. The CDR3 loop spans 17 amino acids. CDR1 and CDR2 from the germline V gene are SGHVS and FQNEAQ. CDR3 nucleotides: TGTGCCAGCAGAACTAACAGGGGGCCAAGGAGCACAGATACGCAGTATTTT. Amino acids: CASRTNRGPRSTDTQYF. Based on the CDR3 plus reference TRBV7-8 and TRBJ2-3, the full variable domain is GAGVSQSPRYKVAKRGQDVALRCDPISGHVSLFWYQQALGQGPEFLTYFQNEAQLDKSGLPSDRFFAERPEGSVSTLKIQRTQQEDSAVYLCASRTNRGPRSTDTQYFGPGTRLTVL.

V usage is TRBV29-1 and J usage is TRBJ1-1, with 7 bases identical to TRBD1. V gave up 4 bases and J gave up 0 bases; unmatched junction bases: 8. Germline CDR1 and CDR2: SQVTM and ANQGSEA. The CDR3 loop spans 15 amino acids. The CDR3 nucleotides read TGCAGCGTTGCCGGGACAGTCGGGATGAACACTGAAGCTTTCTTT. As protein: CSVAGTVGMNTEAFF.

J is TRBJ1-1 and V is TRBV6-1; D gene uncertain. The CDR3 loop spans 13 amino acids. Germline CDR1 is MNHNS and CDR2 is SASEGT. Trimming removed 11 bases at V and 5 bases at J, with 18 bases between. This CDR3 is CAGSKTRETEAFF. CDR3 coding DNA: TGTGCCGGATCAAAGACGAGGGAGACTGAAGCTTTCTTT.

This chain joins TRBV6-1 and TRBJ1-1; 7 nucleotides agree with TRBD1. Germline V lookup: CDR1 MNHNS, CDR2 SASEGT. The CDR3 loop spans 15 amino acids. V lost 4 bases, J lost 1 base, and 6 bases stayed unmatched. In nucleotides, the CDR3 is TGTGCCAGCAGTGCTAGGGGGCTGGGGAACACTGAAGCTTTCTTT. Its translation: CASSARGLGNTEAFF.

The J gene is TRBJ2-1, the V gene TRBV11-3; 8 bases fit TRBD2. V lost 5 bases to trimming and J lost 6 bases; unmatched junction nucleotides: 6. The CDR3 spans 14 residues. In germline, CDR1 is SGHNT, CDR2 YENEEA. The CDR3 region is CASSPGGVGNEQFF. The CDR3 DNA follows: TGTGCCAGCAGCCCGGGGGGGGTAGGCAATGAGCAGTTCTTC.

The DNA for the CDR3 is TGTGCCAGCTCACCAGGACAGCAGATGGGGGAGCTGTTTTTT. Its translation is CASSPGQQMGELFF. V gene TRBV18 combines with J gene TRBJ2-2; D may be TRBD1 (6 bases). The CDR3 covers 14 residues. Germline lookup yields CDR1 KGHSH and CDR2 LQKENI. Between the trimmed V and J ends, which lost 2 bases and 8 bases, there was a span of 12 bases. The full variable domain, completed using reference TRBV18 and TRBJ2-2, is NAGVMQNPRHLVRRRGQEARLRCSPMKGHSHVYWYRQLPEEGLKFMVYLQKENIIDESGMPKERFSAEFPKEGPSILRIQQVVRGDSAAYFCASSPGQQMGELFFGEGSRLTVL.

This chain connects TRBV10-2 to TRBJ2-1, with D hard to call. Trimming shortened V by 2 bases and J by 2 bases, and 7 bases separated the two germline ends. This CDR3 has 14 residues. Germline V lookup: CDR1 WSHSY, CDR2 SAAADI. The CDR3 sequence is CASSEGSPYNEQFF. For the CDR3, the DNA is TGCGCCAGCAGTGAGGGTAGCCCCTACAATGAGCAGTTCTTC.

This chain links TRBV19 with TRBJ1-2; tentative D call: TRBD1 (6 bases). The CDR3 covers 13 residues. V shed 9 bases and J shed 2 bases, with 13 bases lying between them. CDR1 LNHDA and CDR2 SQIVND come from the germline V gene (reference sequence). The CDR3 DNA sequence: TGTGCCAGCCGGGACAAGGGAAACTATGGCTACACCTTC. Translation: CASRDKGNYGYTF.

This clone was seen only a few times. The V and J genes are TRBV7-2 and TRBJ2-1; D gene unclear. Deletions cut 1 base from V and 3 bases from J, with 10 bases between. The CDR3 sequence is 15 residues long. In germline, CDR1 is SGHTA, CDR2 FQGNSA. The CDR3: CASSLESAIYNEQFF. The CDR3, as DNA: TGTGCCAGCAGCTTAGAATCTGCTATCTACAATGAGCAGTTCTTC. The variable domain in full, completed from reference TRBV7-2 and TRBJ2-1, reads GAGVSQSPSNKVTEKGKDVELRCDPISGHTALYWYRQSLGQGLEFLIYFQGNSAPDKSGLPSDRFSAERTGGSVSTLTIQRTQQEDSAVYLCASSLESAIYNEQFFGPGTRLTVL.

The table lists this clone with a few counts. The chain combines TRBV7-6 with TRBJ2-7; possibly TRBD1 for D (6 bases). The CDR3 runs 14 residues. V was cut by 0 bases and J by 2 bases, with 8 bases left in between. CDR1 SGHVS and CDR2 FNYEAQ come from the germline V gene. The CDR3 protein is CASSLARGPYEQYF. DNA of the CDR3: TGTGCCAGCAGCTTAGCCAGGGGACCCTACGAGCAGTACTTC. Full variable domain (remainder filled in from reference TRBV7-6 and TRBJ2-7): GAGVSQSPRYKVTKRGQDVALRCDPISGHVSLYWYRQALGQGPEFLTYFNYEAQQDKSGLPNDRFSAERPEGSISTLTIQRTEQRDSAMYRCASSLARGPYEQYFGPGTRLTVT.

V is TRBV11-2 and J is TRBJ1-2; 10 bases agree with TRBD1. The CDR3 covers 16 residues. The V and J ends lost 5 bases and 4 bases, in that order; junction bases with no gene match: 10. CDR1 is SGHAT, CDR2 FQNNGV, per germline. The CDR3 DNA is TGTGCCAGCAGCCCATCCCGGACAGGGGGAGTCTATGGCTACACCTTC. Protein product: CASSPSRTGGVYGYTF.

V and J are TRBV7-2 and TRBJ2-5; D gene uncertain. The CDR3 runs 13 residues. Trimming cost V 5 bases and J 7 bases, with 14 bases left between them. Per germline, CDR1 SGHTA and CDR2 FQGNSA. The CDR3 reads CASSQDWRGTQYF. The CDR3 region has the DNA TGTGCCAGCAGCCAAGACTGGCGAGGGACCCAGTACTTC.

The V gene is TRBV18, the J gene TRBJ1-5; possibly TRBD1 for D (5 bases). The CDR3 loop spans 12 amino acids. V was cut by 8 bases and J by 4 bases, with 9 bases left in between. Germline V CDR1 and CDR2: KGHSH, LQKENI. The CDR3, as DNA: TGTGCCAGCGCACGACAGAATCAGCCCCAGCATTTT. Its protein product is CASARQNQPQHF.

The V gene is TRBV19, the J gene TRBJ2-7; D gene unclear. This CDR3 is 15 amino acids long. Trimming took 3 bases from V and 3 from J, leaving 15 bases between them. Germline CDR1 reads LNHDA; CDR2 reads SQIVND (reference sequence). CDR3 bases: TGTGCCAGTAGTATCGGAGCAACTGGTGTCTACGAGCAGTACTTC. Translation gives CASSIGATGVYEQYF.

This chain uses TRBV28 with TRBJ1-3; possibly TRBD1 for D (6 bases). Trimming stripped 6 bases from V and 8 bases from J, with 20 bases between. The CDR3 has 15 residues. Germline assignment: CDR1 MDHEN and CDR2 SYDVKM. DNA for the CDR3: TGTGCCAGCAGCTCGTATGGGGGCTCTGAGCACACCATATATTTT. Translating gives CASSSYGGSEHTIYF.

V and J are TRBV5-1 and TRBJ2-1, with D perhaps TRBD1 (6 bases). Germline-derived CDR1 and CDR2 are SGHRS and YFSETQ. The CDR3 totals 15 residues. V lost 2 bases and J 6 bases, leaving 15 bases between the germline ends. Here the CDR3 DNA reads TGCGCCAGCAGCTTAACAGGGACGTCTAGCAATGAGCAGTTCTTC. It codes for CASSLTGTSSNEQFF.